This T cell receptor (beta chain) was found in a study of blood T cell repertoires in COVID-19 (TCRdb year 2020). Describing the broader study: Samples from collaborators originated in the United States, Italy and Spain and spanned both the acute and convalescent phases of COVID-19. The prospective study material was composed of cDNA or gDNA derived from T cells, B-cell-depleted T cells, or PBMCs. Deeply sampled blood TCRbeta repertoires from subjects exposed to, actively infected with, or recovered from COVID-19 were included in the dataset. The repertoires were released in a freely available public database meant as a resource for research on the immune response to SARS-CoV-2. The samples were drawn from two sources: the first 160 participants of the ongoing ImmuneRACE study, and 1,000 to 1,500 subjects contributed by 6 global collaborators. Nearly every sample came with metadata listing a de-identified subject ID, COVID-19 status, age in years and sex. Where HLA class I and class II types were available, the types were taken from metadata supplied by the sample provider, not from assay-based typing.

What the study reported, not specific to this receptor: Clinical and demographic metadata were provided uncurated, with the amount varying by source and participant.

At one collaborating source in Seattle, patients were enrolled during active infection and were followed longitudinally through the course of disease. Each collaborating institution followed its own protocols to collect whole blood in K2EDTA tubes. Collaborator samples were shipped for TCRbeta analysis as frozen whole blood, isolated PBMCs, or DNA extracted from either sample type. In the case of this clone: Its antigen is unknown. It has no much larger one-base neighbor in the sample; base qualities were not kept.

TCRbeta CDR3 regions were amplified from genomic DNA by means of the immunoSEQ Assay, a bias-controlled multiplex PCR. The original pipeline was this. Nucleated cell counts per sample were estimated from amplification of reference gene primers within the assay. To quantify the absolute abundance of each unique TCRbeta CDR3 rearrangement, sequence reads were collapsed and filtered. For each sample, productive Simpson clonality was calculated as the square root of Simpson's diversity index over productive rearrangements. This immuneACCESS table, as held by TCRdb, lists in-frame sequences with V and J called but not all clones. Of the missing ones, under half trace to an unresolved V gene in checked studies; the others have no known cause. The V and J calls and clone size are taken from that table; D and trimming were inferred from the DNA. Recorded for this sample are 130,000 to 150,000 clones; about 85% of them occurred a single time. 5% of the sample is in the top ten clones.

The source is a woman between 70 and 85 years old with COVID-19, enrolled during active disease. The sample taken for sequencing was peripheral blood.

The nucleotide sequence is TGTGCCAGCAGCCAAGATGGGCGTAGGTTTAGTCTCTGGTCACCCCTCCACTTT. It codes for CASSQDGRRFSLWSPLHF. This receptor chain uses TRBV3-1 (or the pseudogene TRBV3-2) and TRBJ1-6; too little of a D gene remains to name it. V lost 0 bases and J lost 10 bases; the stretch between them is 22 bases long. The CDR3 starts with the cysteine, ends with the phenylalanine, and has 18 residues. Only the CDR3 part of the read is kept: 54 bases, read in frame from the first base. CDR1 is given as LGHDT and CDR2 as YNNKEL, both from the germline V gene (reference sequence).